This T cell receptor beta chain is drawn from a study of blood T cell repertoires in COVID-19. Whole-study context: T cells, B-cell-depleted T cells, or PBMCs provided the cDNA or gDNA that served as material.

V trimming: 6 bases; J trimming: 0 bases; junction bases outside the gene matches: 5. CDR1 LNHDA and CDR2 SQIVND come from the germline V gene (reference sequence). The CDR3 is made up of 17 amino acids. In the study's own analysis: Reference gene primers were amplified, and this amplification served to estimate nucleated cell counts. Generated by immunoSEQ multiplex PCR, the TCRdb table keeps only in-frame clones and is missing some. The V and J calls and clone size were taken over from that table, and D and trimming were inferred from the DNA. The sample has some 90,000 clones, 70% to 90% seen once.

The rearrangement links TRBV19 to TRBJ1-6; 10 positions agree with TRBD1. The source of this sequence is a man over 45 with COVID-19, enrolled during active disease. Input material: peripheral blood. CDR3 amino acids: CASRPTGGSSYNSPLHF. In DNA, the CDR3 is TGTGCCAGTAGGCCGACAGGGGGCAGCTCCTATAATTCACCCCTCCACTTT.